The 7 T cell receptor beta chains reported below all come from one sample, sequenced in a study of blood T cell repertoires in COVID-19. Assay used: immunoSEQ multiplex PCR; TCRdb lists only in-frame clones, some missing. The table includes under 85,000 clones, about 86% detected once. The sequenced material came from peripheral blood. The receptor set was obtained from a human donor in a cohort sampled during active COVID-19.

Only one count was recorded for this clone. CDR3 nucleotides: TGTGCCAGCAGGAGATCCGGACAGTACTACGAGCAGTACTTC. It specifies CASRRSGQYYEQYF. The chain joins TRBV3-1 (or the pseudogene TRBV3-2) to TRBJ2-7; weak D call: TRBD1 (6 bases). Per germline, CDR1 LGHDT and CDR2 YNNKEL (reference sequence). The CDR3 length is 14 residues. V lost 6 bases and J 3 bases, leaving 15 bases between the germline ends.

V gene TRBV2 combines with J gene TRBJ1-2; D is possibly TRBD1 (6 bases). This CDR3 has 15 amino acids. Germline assignment: CDR1 SNHLY and CDR2 FYNNEI. The V and J ends lost 5 bases and 2 bases respectively, with 15 bases between them. The chain's CDR3 is CASSRGGAENYGYTF. The CDR3 DNA reads TGTGCCAGCAGTCGAGGGGGAGCTGAGAACTATGGCTACACCTTC.

This clone has just one count. V and J are TRBV19 and TRBJ2-2; 8 nucleotides match TRBD1. The junction had 4 bases not matched to a gene; V was cut back by 3 bases and J by 4 bases. The CDR3 runs to 15 residues. Germline CDR1 LNHDA, CDR2 SQIVND (reference sequence). The CDR3 nucleotides are TGTGCCAGTAGTATTCAGGGGGCTGTCACCGGGGAGCTGTTTTTT. Its protein is CASSIQGAVTGELFF. The full variable domain, with the rest looked up from reference TRBV19 and TRBJ2-2, is DGGITQSPKYLFRKEGQNVTLSCEQNLNHDAMYWYRQDPGQGLRLIYYSQIVNDFQKGDIAEGYSVSREKKESFPLTVTSAQKNPTAFYLCASSIQGAVTGELFFGEGSRLTVL.

This clone was observed a single time. CDR3 in DNA: TGTGCCAGCAGTGACACGACAAGGCGGGATCAGCCCCAGCATTTT. Its translation is CASSDTTRRDQPQHF. This sequence joins TRBV28 and TRBJ1-5; D is ambiguous. The V gene's germline CDR1 is MDHEN and CDR2 SYDVKM. V lost 5 bases to trimming and J lost 5 bases, with 16 bases between them. This CDR3 region has 15 residues. The full variable domain, in which reference TRBV28 and TRBJ1-5 provide the parts outside the CDR3, is DVKVTQSSRYLVKRTGEKVFLECVQDMDHENMFWYRQDPGLGLRLIYFSYDVKMKEKGDIPEGYSVSREKKERFSLILESASTNQTSMYLCASSDTTRRDQPQHFGDGTRLSIL.

The sample holds a few counts of this clone. V usage is TRBV10-1 and J usage is TRBJ1-1; 7 nucleotides align to TRBD1. The V segment lost 2 bases and the J segment 2 bases; nucleotides outside the gene matches: 2. Germline lookup yields CDR1 WNHNN and CDR2 SYGVQD (reference sequence). The CDR3 spans 14 residues. CDR3 region: CASSERTGNTEAFF. CDR3 coding DNA: TGCGCCAGCAGTGAGAGGACAGGAAACACTGAAGCTTTCTTT.

The genes are TRBV19 and TRBJ2-4; weak D call: TRBD1 (6 bases). Germline loops: CDR1 LNHDA, CDR2 SQIVND (reference sequence). V gave up 1 base and J gave up 6 bases, with 10 bases separating them. The CDR3 spans 14 residues. The CDR3 sequence: CASSIAQGANIQYF. DNA for the CDR3: TGTGCCAGTAGTATAGCACAGGGAGCAAACATTCAGTACTTC.

The chain combines TRBV30 with TRBJ2-3; tentatively, D is TRBD2 (7 bases). This CDR3 contains 13 residues. The germline V gene has CDR1 GTSNPN and CDR2 SVGIG (reference sequence). Between the trimmed V and J ends, which lost 5 bases and 13 bases, there was a span of 22 bases. The CDR3, as DNA: TGTGCCTGGGCGGGGACACTAGCGACAGAGGAGTATTTT. The encoded protein is CAWAGTLATEEYF. Using reference TRBV30 and TRBJ2-3 for the parts outside the CDR3, the full variable domain is SQTIHQWPATLVQPVGSPLSLECTVEGTSNPNLYWYRQAAGRGLQLLFYSVGIGQISSEVPQNLSASRPQDRQFILSSKKLLLSDSGFYLCAWAGTLATEEYFGPGTRLTVL.